The clone carrying this T cell receptor (beta chain) has ten or more counts. A junction boundary mismatches the germline segment, possibly from a read error. This library used roughly 0.4 ug RNA and molecular barcoded adaptors spanning alpha/delta and beta/gamma chains. TCRdb analysed the reads with MiXCR anew, one entry per CDR3 protein. The data show about 39,000 distinct CDR3 sequences, 14% seen once. This record belongs to a study of read filtering for tumor transcriptome and immune sequencing. Across the study: TCR-mapped reads were about 4 to 11 million with IR-seq versus roughly 75 to 1,400 with RNA-seq.

This CDR3 is 13 amino acids long. Germline CDR1 SSHAT, CDR2 FNYEAQ (reference sequence). The clonotype comes from a donor aged 40 or older with multiple myeloma. Input material: a population of CD138-negative cells sorted from bone marrow. The chain joins TRBV7-7 to TRBJ2-3; D unclear. The CDR3: CASSLGMADTQYF. Here the CDR3 DNA reads TGTGCTAGCAGCTTAGGTATGGCAGATACGCAGTATTTT.